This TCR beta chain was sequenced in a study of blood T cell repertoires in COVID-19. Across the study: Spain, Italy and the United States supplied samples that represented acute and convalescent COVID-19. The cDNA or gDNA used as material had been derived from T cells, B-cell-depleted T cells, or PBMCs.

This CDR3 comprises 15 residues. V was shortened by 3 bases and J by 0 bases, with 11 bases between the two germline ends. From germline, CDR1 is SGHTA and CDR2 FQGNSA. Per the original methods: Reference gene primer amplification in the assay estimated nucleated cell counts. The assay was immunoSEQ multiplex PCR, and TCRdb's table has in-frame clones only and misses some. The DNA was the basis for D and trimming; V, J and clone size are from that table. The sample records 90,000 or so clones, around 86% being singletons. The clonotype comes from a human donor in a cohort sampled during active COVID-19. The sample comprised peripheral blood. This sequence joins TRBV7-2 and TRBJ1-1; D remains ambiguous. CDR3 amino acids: CASSLPSGMNTEAFF. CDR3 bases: TGTGCCAGCAGCTTGCCGTCAGGAATGAACACTGAAGCTTTCTTT.